These 22 T cell receptor beta chains share one sample of origin, sequenced in a study of T cell responses to AZD1222 COVID-19 vaccine (dated by TCRdb to about 2021). Sample time point, as interpreted from the label and publication: baseline before first vaccination. The library was generated by the immunoSEQ multiplex PCR assay. TCRdb limited this immuneACCESS table to in-frame rearrangements with V and J called. A share of clones is missing; checked studies link under half to unresolved V genes, and the rest is unexplained. The sample table holds 100,000 to 120,000 clones, of which roughly four fifths were seen once. Together, the top ten hold approximately 5% of the sample. Source: peripheral blood, taken on day 0 of AZD1222 vaccination. The receptors originated from an adult in good health.

The rearrangement links TRBV5-1 to TRBJ1-2; 8 positions agree with TRBD1. This CDR3 region has 15 residues. CDR1 and CDR2 from the germline V gene are SGHRS and YFSETQ. V shed 1 base and J 2 bases; nucleotides not matched to a gene: 4. In nucleotides, the CDR3 is TGCGCCAGCAGCTTGAACAGGGGGACAAACTATGGCTACACCTTC. Translation: CASSLNRGTNYGYTF.

The chain combines TRBV19 with TRBJ1-1; D gene uncertain. Trimming stripped 1 base from V and 1 base from J, with 7 bases between. Germline V gene sequence: CDR1 LNHDA, CDR2 SQIVND (reference sequence). The CDR3 is 14 amino acids. CDR3 region: CASSIVGRNTEAFF. The CDR3 DNA is TGTGCCAGTAGTATAGTCGGGCGGAACACTGAAGCTTTCTTT. The full variable domain, rest sourced from reference TRBV19 and TRBJ1-1, is DGGITQSPKYLFRKEGQNVTLSCEQNLNHDAMYWYRQDPGQGLRLIYYSQIVNDFQKGDIAEGYSVSREKKESFPLTVTSAQKNPTAFYLCASSIVGRNTEAFFGQGTRLTVV.

In its sample, this clone was seen once. V usage is TRBV29-1 and J usage is TRBJ2-7; 9 bases are a match to TRBD1. The CDR3 runs 17 residues. The trim removed 7 bases at V and 4 bases at J, leaving 20 bases unmatched. Germline V CDR1 and CDR2: SQVTM, ANQGSEA. CDR3 bases: TGCAGCGCCGGGACAGGGCAGGACCTCGTGGGAACATACGAGCAGTACTTC. It codes for CSAGTGQDLVGTYEQYF.

The rearrangement joins TRBV6-5 to TRBJ1-6; 8 nucleotides align to TRBD1. Unmatched junction bases numbered 2, after V lost 4 bases and J lost 6 bases. CDR3 size: 14 residues. Looked up from germline, CDR1 is MNHEY and CDR2 is SVGAGI. For the CDR3, the DNA is TGTGCCAGCAGTTGGACAGGGATTAATTCACCCCTCCACTTT. Its translation is CASSWTGINSPLHF.

The V call is TRBV27, the J call TRBJ1-6; a weak D match, TRBD1 (5 bases). This CDR3 comprises 18 residues. Germline values: CDR1 MNHEY, CDR2 SMNVEV (reference sequence). The germline V and J ends were trimmed by 4 bases and 1 base, with 17 bases remaining between them. CDR3 protein: CASSSRSGSRSYNSPLHF. CDR3 in DNA: TGTGCCAGCAGTTCGAGATCAGGGTCACGATCCTATAATTCACCCCTCCACTTT.

This chain links TRBV12-5 with TRBJ2-3; D call uncertain. This CDR3 spans 15 amino acids. Germline CDR1 and CDR2: LGHNT and FRNRAP. V dropped 6 bases and J dropped 0 bases, with 13 bases sitting between them. The chain's CDR3 is CASGATGSSTDTQYF. The CDR3 coding sequence is TGTGCTAGTGGCGCGACGGGTTCTAGCACAGATACGCAGTATTTT.

The chain uses TRBV9 and TRBJ1-1; TRBD1 aligns across 10 bases. The CDR3 loop spans 13 amino acids. Germline V CDR1 and CDR2: SGDLS, YYNGEE. J gave up 10 bases and V 4 bases, and 7 bases lay outside the gene matches. CDR3 sequence: CASSPGQGTIAFF. CDR3 bases: TGTGCCAGCAGCCCGGGACAGGGGACAATAGCTTTCTTT.

This rearrangement joins TRBV13 to TRBJ2-1; 10 positions agree with TRBD1. The germline CDR1 and CDR2 sequences are PRHDT and FYEKMQ (reference sequence). This CDR3 has 15 amino acids. The V and J ends lost 2 bases and 7 bases, in that order; junction bases with no gene match: 5. CDR3 in amino acids: CASSLLGTGANEQFF. CDR3 bases: TGTGCCAGCAGCTTATTGGGGACAGGGGCAAATGAGCAGTTCTTC.

The chain's CDR3 is CASSLRQTYYEQYF. The CDR3 nucleotides read TGTGCCAGCAGCTTGAGACAGACTTACTACGAGCAGTACTTC. The chain employs TRBV11-2 and TRBJ2-5, with D maybe TRBD1 (5 bases). The J call may be incorrect, as the DNA end agrees better with TRBJ2-7. CDR1 and CDR2 from the germline V gene are SGHAT and FQNNGV. CDR3 length: 14 amino acids.

This chain links TRBV28 with TRBJ2-2; TRBD1 matches 8 bases. After removal of 9 bases from V and 6 bases from J, the junction contained 12 bases not matched to a gene. The CDR3 is made up of 15 amino acids. CDR1 is MDHEN, CDR2 SYDVKM, per germline. This CDR3 reads CASYENRGFAGELFF. The CDR3 DNA reads as TGTGCCAGTTACGAGAACAGGGGGTTCGCCGGGGAGCTGTTTTTT.

This CDR3 reads CSASRTGRETQYF. CDR3 coding DNA: TGCAGTGCTAGTCGGACAGGCAGAGAGACCCAGTACTTC. V usage is TRBV20-1 and J usage is TRBJ2-5; 7 positions match TRBD1. V shed 3 bases and J 4 bases; nucleotides not matched to a gene: 5. This CDR3 contains 13 residues. Germline V lookup: CDR1 DFQATT, CDR2 SNEGSKA (reference sequence).

The CDR3 spells CASTPFGGRKYRTYNEQFF. The CDR3 DNA reads as TGTGCCAGCACTCCTTTCGGGGGGCGAAAGTACCGGACCTACAATGAGCAGTTCTTC. This chain links TRBV28 with TRBJ2-1; a weak D match, TRBD2 (7 bases). V lost 7 bases and J 2 bases, leaving 27 bases between the germline ends. CDR1 is MDHEN, CDR2 SYDVKM, per germline. CDR3 size: 19 residues.

The chain links TRBV28 to TRBJ1-5; possibly TRBD1 for D (6 bases). V gave up 2 bases and J gave up 7 bases, with 18 bases separating them. The CDR3 has 16 amino acids. The V gene's germline CDR1 is MDHEN and CDR2 SYDVKM. CDR3: CASSLPKGGEGQPQHF. CDR3 bases: TGTGCCAGCAGTTTACCCAAGGGGGGGGAGGGACAGCCCCAGCATTTT.

The rearrangement uses TRBV30 and TRBJ1-2; D uncertain. Germline CDR1 and CDR2: GTSNPN and SVGIG (reference sequence). This CDR3 region has 14 residues. V lost 0 bases and J 9 bases, leaving 17 bases between the germline ends. CDR3 sequence reads: CAWSVGSGIKRYTF. The CDR3 region has the DNA TGTGCCTGGAGTGTCGGCAGTGGGATTAAACGCTACACCTTC.

This CDR3 reads CASRIDGVSGNTIYF. DNA of the CDR3: TGCGCCAGCAGGATCGACGGCGTCTCTGGAAACACCATATATTTT. This sequence joins TRBV5-1 and TRBJ1-3; D is uncertain. Germline V gene sequence: CDR1 SGHRS, CDR2 YFSETQ. This CDR3 contains 15 residues. Trimming removed 5 bases at V and 0 bases at J, with 12 bases between.

The chain is built from TRBV7-2 and TRBJ2-2, with TRBD2 matching 13 bases. The CDR3 has 19 amino acids. After removal of 0 bases from V and 3 bases from J, the junction contained 7 bases not matched to a gene. The germline V gene has CDR1 SGHTA and CDR2 FQGNSA. In DNA form, the CDR3 reads TGTGCCAGCAGCTTAGCGTTTGGACTAGCGGGGGATCACACCGGGGAGCTGTTTTTT. Its translation is CASSLAFGLAGDHTGELFF.

This clone occurred once. The chain is built from TRBV5-5 and TRBJ2-7; the D call may be TRBD1 or TRBD2 (8 bases each). Trimming took off 4 bases at V and 4 bases at J, with 18 bases between the two ends. This CDR3 spans 15 amino acids. Germline assignment: CDR1 SGHKS and CDR2 YYEKEE (reference sequence). CDR3 DNA sequence: TGTGCCAGCAGCACGGGACAGGCGGGGGGATACGAGCAGTACTTC. Translation gives CASSTGQAGGYEQYF.

This clone was picked up a small number of times. The V gene is TRBV4-3, the J gene TRBJ2-5; D possibly uses TRBD1 or TRBD2 (6 bases each). The V and J ends lost 1 base and 14 bases respectively, with 17 bases between them. The CDR3 totals 13 residues. Germline V gene lookup returns CDR1 LGHNA and CDR2 YSLEER. The CDR3 bases are TGCGCCAGCAGCCAAGTTCTTGGGGGGCCGATTTACTTC. Its translation: CASSQVLGGPIYF.

The chain employs TRBV6-5 and TRBJ1-5; no clear D gene. CDR3 length equals 13 residues. With 6 bases removed from V and 7 bases from J, the gap between germline ends came to 13 bases. Per the germline V gene, CDR1 is MNHEY and CDR2 is SVGAGI. In DNA form, the CDR3 reads TGTGCCAGCAGGGCCGGGATCGACCAGCCCCAGCATTTT. Amino acid sequence: CASRAGIDQPQHF.

V is TRBV11-2 and J is TRBJ1-5; no clear D. This CDR3 is 14 amino acids long. CDR1 and CDR2 (germline): SGHAT, FQNNGV. Trimming left V 1 base short and J 3 bases short, with 7 bases between. In DNA form, the CDR3 reads TGTGCCAGCAGCTTAGGACTCAACAATCAGCCCCAGCATTTT. Translated: CASSLGLNNQPQHF.

CDR3: CASSPTGISNQPQHF. CDR3 sequence (DNA): TGTGCCAGCAGTCCGACAGGGATCAGCAATCAGCCCCAGCATTTT. The chain recombines TRBV6-2 or TRBV6-3 with TRBJ1-5, with 7 positions matching TRBD1. CDR3 length: 15 amino acids. Per germline, CDR1 MNHEY and CDR2 SVGEGT. V lost 5 bases and J lost 1; bases outside the gene matches: 5.

The CDR3 nucleotides are TGCGCCAGCAGCGGGGGCGAATCAACAGGGAAATCCCTCCACTTT. This codes for CASSGGESTGKSLHF. The chain combines TRBV5-1 with TRBJ1-6, with a possible D match to TRBD1 (6 bases). Deletions cut 4 bases from V and 14 bases from J, with 22 bases between. Germline V gene data show CDR1 as SGHRS and CDR2 as YFSETQ. CDR3 length: 15 amino acids.